Below, 22 T cell receptor beta chains from the same sample are listed, as sequenced in a study of blood T cells in healthy people across ages. A second PCR, run for roughly 7 to 12 cycles, used a sample-barcoded 5' primer plus a J-beta primer mix. TCRdb ran MiXCR on the 5' RACE reads and lists one entry per CDR3 protein. The sample carries some 1.6 million distinct CDR3 sequences, roughly 30% recorded once. Sequencing was done on a sample of blood. These receptor sequences come from a woman in her 30s in good health.

CDR3 in DNA: TGCAGTGCTAGAATAGGGAACGGGGGCGAGCAGTACTTC. It translates to CSARIGNGGEQYF. The rearrangement joins TRBV20-1 to TRBJ2-5, with a tentative D call TRBD2 (6 bases). The J call could be wrong; TRBJ2-7 is a better fit for the DNA end. CDR1 and CDR2 from the germline V gene are DFQATT and SNEGSKA (reference sequence). CDR3 length: 13 residues.

Notes on this clonotype: A much larger clone lies a single base off, so this may be a read error. V usage is TRBV3-1 and J usage is TRBJ2-1; TRBD1 is a possible D gene (5 bases). This CDR3 has 17 residues. Germline V gene sequence: CDR1 LGHDT, CDR2 YNNKEL (reference sequence). Trimming took 2 bases from V and 7 from J, leaving 21 bases between them. CDR3 DNA sequence: TGTGCCAGCAGCCAACCAACGACAAGGGGTAATCGGAATGAGCAGTTCTTC. Amino acids: CASSQPTTRGNRNEQFF.

This chain joins TRBV6-2 or TRBV6-3 and TRBJ2-7; 10 nucleotides align to TRBD1. The ends lost 6 bases at V and 5 bases at J; junction bases unmatched: 7. CDR1 and CDR2 from the germline V gene are MNHEY and SVGEGT. The CDR3 has 14 amino acids. The CDR3 is CASRGTGQGNEQYF. DNA for the CDR3: TGTGCCAGCAGGGGGACGGGACAGGGGAACGAGCAGTACTTC.

In DNA form, the CDR3 reads TGTGCCAGCAGACTCACTAGCAAGTACGAGCAGTACTTC. It translates to CASRLTSKYEQYF. The chain joins TRBV28 to TRBJ2-7; D may be TRBD2 (6 bases). This CDR3 is built from 13 residues. Germline assignment: CDR1 MDHEN and CDR2 SYDVKM. Trimming stripped 6 bases from V and 4 bases from J, with 13 bases between.

This clonotype was seen more than once but under ten times. V gene TRBV10-3 combines with J gene TRBJ2-7; a possible D gene is TRBD2 (6 bases). The CDR3 consists of 11 residues. Germline values: CDR1 ENHRY, CDR2 SYGVKD. With 6 bases removed from V and 6 bases from J, the gap between germline ends came to 9 bases. The CDR3 DNA sequence: TGTGCCATCAGCCCTAGCGTCGAGCAGTACTTC. As protein: CAISPSVEQYF.

The rearrangement links TRBV10-2 to TRBJ2-3; D is undetermined. This CDR3 comprises 13 residues. Trimming left V 6 bases short and J 2 bases short, with 9 bases between. The germline V gene has CDR1 WSHSY and CDR2 SAAADI. CDR3 loop: CASRRVPTDTQYF. In nucleotides, the CDR3 is TGCGCCAGCAGACGGGTGCCCACAGATACGCAGTATTTT.

The CDR3 DNA reads as TGTGCCAGCAGCCAAGGGGACCGGGGGGACGAGCAGTACTTC. This gives the protein CASSQGDRGDEQYF. This chain uses TRBV4-2 with TRBJ2-7; TRBD2 agrees at 7 bases. CDR3 length: 14 amino acids. J gave up 5 bases and V 1 base, and 5 bases lay outside the gene matches. The V gene's germline CDR1 is LGHNA and CDR2 YNFKEQ.

Only a few counts were recorded for this clonotype. V gene TRBV29-1 combines with J gene TRBJ2-7; the D gene is possibly TRBD2 (6 bases). The CDR3 runs to 12 residues. Deletions cut 6 bases from V and 2 bases from J, with 11 bases between. Germline loops: CDR1 SQVTM, CDR2 ANQGSEA. CDR3 nucleotides: TGCAGCGTGGGGCGGGGTACCTACGAGCAGTACTTC. Encoded protein: CSVGRGTYEQYF.

The chain uses TRBV30 and TRBJ2-7, with D possibly TRBD2 on 5 matching bases. Trimming removed 4 bases from V and 3 bases from J, with 13 bases in between. The CDR3 is made up of 13 amino acids. In germline, CDR1 is GTSNPN, CDR2 SVGIG (reference sequence). The CDR3 loop reads CAWTPGLDYEQYF. The CDR3 DNA sequence: TGTGCCTGGACACCGGGGTTGGACTACGAGCAGTACTTC.

This sequence joins TRBV11-2 and TRBJ2-5, with TRBD2 matching 10 bases. Germline V gene lookup returns CDR1 SGHAT and CDR2 FQNNGV. V shed 5 bases and J 5 bases; nucleotides not matched to a gene: 17. The CDR3 loop spans 18 amino acids. This chain's CDR3 is CASSPLPSLAGEEETQYF. The DNA for the CDR3 is TGTGCCAGCAGCCCCCTCCCCTCCCTAGCGGGAGAAGAGGAGACCCAGTACTTC. Looking up the rest from reference TRBV11-2 and TRBJ2-5 gives the full variable domain: EAGVAQSPRYKIIEKRQSVAFWCNPISGHATLYWYQQILGQGPKLLIQFQNNGVVDDSQLPKDRFSAERLKGVDSTLKIQPAKLEDSAVYLCASSPLPSLAGEEETQYFGPGTRLLVL.

This clonotype was detected a few times. The genes are TRBV11-2 and TRBJ1-6, with D hard to call. V lost 5 bases to trimming and J lost 12 bases, with 23 bases between them. Per germline, CDR1 SGHAT and CDR2 FQNNGV. The CDR3 is made up of 16 amino acids. The CDR3 sequence is CASSLSSSMALQPLHF. The CDR3 region has the DNA TGTGCCAGCAGCCTAAGCTCATCGATGGCACTACAACCCCTCCACTTT.

To note about this clonotype: The junction does not match germline at one end; this may be a read error. This chain joins TRBV20-1 and TRBJ2-1; the match to TRBD1 covers 8 bases. The CDR3 extends over 15 amino acids. Germline values: CDR1 DFQATT, CDR2 SNEGSKA (reference sequence). CDR3: CSVRARQGPYNEQFF. In DNA, the CDR3 is TGCAGTGTTAGAGCTAGACAGGGGCCCTACAATGAGCAGTTCTTC.

The rearrangement joins TRBV5-1 to TRBJ2-1; 7 bases match TRBD1. Germline V gene lookup returns CDR1 SGHRS and CDR2 YFSETQ. V trimming: 5 bases; J trimming: 1 base; junction bases outside the gene matches: 21. CDR3 length equals 20 residues. CDR3 amino acids: CASRRLYGTAGPPSYNEQFF. CDR3 sequence (DNA): TGCGCCAGCAGGAGACTCTACGGGACAGCCGGCCCACCTTCCTACAATGAGCAGTTCTTC.

The J gene is TRBJ2-1, the V gene TRBV18, with TRBD2 matching over 8 bases. The CDR3 is made up of 16 amino acids. J gave up 5 bases and V 2 bases, and 8 bases lay outside the gene matches. CDR1 and CDR2 (germline): KGHSH, LQKENI. The CDR3 loop is CASSPAGTRLDNEQFF. CDR3 in DNA: TGTGCCAGCTCACCAGCCGGGACTAGGTTGGACAATGAGCAGTTCTTC.

The CDR3 DNA reads as TGTGCCAGCTTTAGTGGGGAGGCTAGGTTGGAGCAGTACTTC. Translated, it gives CASFSGEARLEQYF. The chain is built from TRBV28 and TRBJ2-5, with D tentatively TRBD2 (6 bases). Germline V gene data show CDR1 as MDHEN and CDR2 as SYDVKM. The CDR3 runs 14 residues. Trimming shortened V by 8 bases and J by 11 bases, and 24 bases separated the two germline ends.

The V call is TRBV12-3 or TRBV12-4, the J call TRBJ2-5, with D possibly called TRBD1 or TRBD2 (5 bases each). The length of the CDR3 is 15 residues. The V gene lost 5 bases and the J gene lost 5 bases, with 18 bases spanning the gap. CDR3 loop: CASSTTEGLRETQYF. As DNA, the CDR3 is TGTGCCAGCAGTACGACCGAGGGGCTACGGGAGACCCAGTACTTC.

The chain recombines TRBV6-1 with TRBJ2-5, with 11 bases lining up with TRBD2. The assigned J gene may be wrong: the sequence end matches TRBJ2-7 better. Germline assignment: CDR1 MNHNS and CDR2 SASEGT. The CDR3 is 15 residues long. CDR3 coding DNA: TGTGCCAGCAGTGATGAGGCTAGCGGGAGGACCGAGCAGTACTTC. Residues: CASSDEASGRTEQYF.

This clonotype showed up just a few times. An end of the junction differs from the germline gene, which may be a read error. This chain links TRBV5-1 with TRBJ1-1; D not certain. Germline V gene lookup returns CDR1 SGHRS and CDR2 YFSETQ. The CDR3 loop spans 13 amino acids. CDR3: CASSSTANTEAFF. CDR3 sequence (DNA): TGTGCCAGCAGTTCGACTGCGAACACTGAAGCTTTCTTT.

This clonotype turned up a few times. This chain links TRBV9 with TRBJ2-7; D unclear. V lost 3 bases, J lost 0 bases, and 10 bases lay in between. The CDR3 spans 14 residues. The germline V gene encodes CDR1 SGDLS and CDR2 YYNGEE. CDR3 in DNA: TGTGCCAGCAGCGAAGGTATCCCCTCCTACGAGCAGTACTTC. Translation: CASSEGIPSYEQYF.

This clonotype was seen only a few times. One base away lies a much larger clone, so this may be a sequencing read error. This rearrangement joins TRBV7-6 to TRBJ2-6; perhaps TRBD2 as D (6 bases). CDR3 size: 17 residues. Germline V gene sequence: CDR1 SGHVS, CDR2 FNYEAQ. V was shortened by 0 bases and J by 0 bases, with 9 bases between the two germline ends. CDR3 nucleotides: TGTGCCAGCAGCTTAGCGGCGGGATCCTCTGGGGCCAACGTCCTGACTTTC. It codes for CASSLAAGSSGANVLTF.

This clonotype was seen a few times. This chain connects TRBV5-1 to TRBJ2-7; TRBD1 matches 7 bases. The germline V gene has CDR1 SGHRS and CDR2 YFSETQ. V shed 1 base and J 4 bases; nucleotides not matched to a gene: 5. The CDR3 totals 14 residues. The CDR3 sequence is CASSLSQGVYEQYF. The CDR3 region has the DNA TGCGCCAGCAGCTTGTCTCAGGGGGTTTACGAGCAGTACTTC.

The genes are TRBV7-9 and TRBJ1-4, with 7 nucleotides matching TRBD1. Germline CDR1 and CDR2: SEHNR and FQNEAQ (reference sequence). The J segment lost 10 bases and the V segment lost 5 bases, leaving 13 bases of the junction unmatched. CDR3 length equals 15 residues. In nucleotides, the CDR3 is TGTGCCAGCAGCGCCGACAGGGACATAAGTGGAAAACTGTTTTTT. This translates into CASSADRDISGKLFF.